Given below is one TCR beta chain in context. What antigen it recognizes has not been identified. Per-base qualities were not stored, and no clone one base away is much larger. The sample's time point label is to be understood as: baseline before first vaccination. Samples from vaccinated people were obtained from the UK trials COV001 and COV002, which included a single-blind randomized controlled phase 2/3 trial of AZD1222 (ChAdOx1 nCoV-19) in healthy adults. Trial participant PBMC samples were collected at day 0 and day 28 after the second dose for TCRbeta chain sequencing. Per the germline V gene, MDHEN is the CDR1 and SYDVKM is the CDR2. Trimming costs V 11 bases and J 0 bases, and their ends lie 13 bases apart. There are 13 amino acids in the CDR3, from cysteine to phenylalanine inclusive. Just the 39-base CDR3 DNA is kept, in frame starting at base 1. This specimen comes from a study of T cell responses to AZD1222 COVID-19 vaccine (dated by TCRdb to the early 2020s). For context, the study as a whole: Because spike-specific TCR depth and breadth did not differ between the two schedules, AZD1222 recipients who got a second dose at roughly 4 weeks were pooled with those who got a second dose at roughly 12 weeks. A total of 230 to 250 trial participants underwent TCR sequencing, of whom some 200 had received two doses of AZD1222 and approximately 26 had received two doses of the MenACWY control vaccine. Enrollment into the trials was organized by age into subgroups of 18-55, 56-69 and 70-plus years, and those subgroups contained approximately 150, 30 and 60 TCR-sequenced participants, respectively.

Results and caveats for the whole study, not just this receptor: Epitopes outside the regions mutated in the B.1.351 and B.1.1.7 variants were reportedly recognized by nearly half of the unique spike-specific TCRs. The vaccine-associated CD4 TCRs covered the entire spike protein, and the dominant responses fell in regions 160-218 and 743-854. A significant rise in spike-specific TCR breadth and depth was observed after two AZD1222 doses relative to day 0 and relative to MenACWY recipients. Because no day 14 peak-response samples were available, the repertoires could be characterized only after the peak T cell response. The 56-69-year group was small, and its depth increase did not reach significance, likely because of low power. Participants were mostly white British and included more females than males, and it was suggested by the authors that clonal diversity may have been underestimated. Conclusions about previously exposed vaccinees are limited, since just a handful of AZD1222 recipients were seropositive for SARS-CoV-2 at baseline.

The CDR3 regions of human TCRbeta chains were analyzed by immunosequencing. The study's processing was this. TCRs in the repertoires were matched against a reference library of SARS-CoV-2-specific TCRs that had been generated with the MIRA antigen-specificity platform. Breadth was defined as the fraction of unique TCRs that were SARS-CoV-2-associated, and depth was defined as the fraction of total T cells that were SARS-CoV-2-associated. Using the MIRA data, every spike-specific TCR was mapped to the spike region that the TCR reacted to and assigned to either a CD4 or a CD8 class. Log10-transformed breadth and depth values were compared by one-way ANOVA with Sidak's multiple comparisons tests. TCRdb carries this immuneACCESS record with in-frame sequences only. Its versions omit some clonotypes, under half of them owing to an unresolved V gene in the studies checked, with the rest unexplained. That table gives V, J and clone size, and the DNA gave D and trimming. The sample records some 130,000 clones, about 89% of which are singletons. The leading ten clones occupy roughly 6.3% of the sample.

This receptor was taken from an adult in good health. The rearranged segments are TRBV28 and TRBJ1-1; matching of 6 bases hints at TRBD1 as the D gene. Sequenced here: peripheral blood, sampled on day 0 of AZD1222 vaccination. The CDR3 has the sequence CAHSRTVNTEAFF. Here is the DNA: TGTGCCCATTCGCGGACAGTGAACACTGAAGCTTTCTTT.